The 10 T cell receptor beta chains below come from one sample, sequenced in a study of response to subunit inactivated influenza vaccine. A single record per CDR3 protein comes from TCRdb applying MiXCR to the RT-PCR reads. The sample consists of hundreds of thousands of distinct CDR3 sequences, roughly 18% of them appearing once. The material sequenced was PBMCs from blood, taken 5 days after vaccination. These receptors were taken from a man aged 50-60 years who received an inactivated influenza vaccine.

J is TRBJ2-1 and V is TRBV6-5; 8 bases match TRBD2. After removal of 3 bases from V and 3 bases from J, the junction contained 7 bases not matched to a gene. The CDR3 length is 16 residues. Germline values: CDR1 MNHEY, CDR2 SVGAGI. For the CDR3, the DNA is TGTGCCAGCAGTTATAGAAGCGGGAGTTTCTACAATGAGCAGTTCTTC. Residues: CASSYRSGSFYNEQFF.

This sequence joins TRBV11-2 and TRBJ2-7; perhaps D is TRBD1 or TRBD2 (6 bases each). The CDR3 has 15 amino acids. V lost 0 bases and J lost 2, with 11 bases in between. CDR1 and CDR2 from the germline V gene are SGHAT and FQNNGV. CDR3 nucleotides: TGTGCCAGCAGCTTAGAGGGGGGCCAGCCCTACGAGCAGTACTTC. Protein sequence: CASSLEGGQPYEQYF.

This clonotype showed up many times. The chain employs TRBV27 and TRBJ2-1, with D perhaps assigned TRBD1 or TRBD2 (5 bases each). Trimming pared 6 bases from V and 0 bases from J, leaving 9 bases between. The germline CDR1 and CDR2 sequences are MNHEY and SMNVEV (reference sequence). This CDR3 comprises 14 residues. CDR3 DNA sequence: TGTGCCAGCAGGGGGGTCAGCTCCTACAATGAGCAGTTCTTC. Protein: CASRGVSSYNEQFF.

This clonotype was counted between two and nine times. DNA of the CDR3: TGTGCCAGCAGCTTTTATCTGTCCTTGCCCTACAATGAGCAGTTCTTC. Amino acid sequence: CASSFYLSLPYNEQFF. V is TRBV5-4 and J is TRBJ2-1; D remains ambiguous. The ends were cut back, 2 bases at V and 2 bases at J, with 14 bases in the middle. Per germline, CDR1 SGHNT and CDR2 YYREEE (reference sequence). The length of the CDR3 is 16 residues.

V and J are TRBV5-6 and TRBJ1-5, with a possible D match to TRBD1 (6 bases). There are 14 residues in the CDR3. Trimming took 4 bases from V and 3 from J, leaving 11 bases between them. Germline CDR1 and CDR2: SGHDT and YYEEEE. For the CDR3, the DNA is TGTGCCAGCAGCCGGGGACACCACAATCAGCCCCAGCATTTT. Its translation is CASSRGHHNQPQHF. Full variable domain (rest looked up from reference TRBV5-6 and TRBJ1-5): DAGVTQSPTHLIKTRGQQVTLRCSPKSGHDTVSWYQQALGQGPQFIFQYYEEEERQRGNFPDRFSGHQFPNYSSELNVNALLLGDSALYLCASSRGHHNQPQHFGDGTRLSIL.

This clonotype was seen a few times. The V call is TRBV27, the J call TRBJ2-3, with D possibly matching TRBD2 (5 bases). Germline values: CDR1 MNHEY, CDR2 SMNVEV (reference sequence). V was clipped by 5 bases and J by 0 bases, with 12 bases between them. The CDR3 runs 15 residues. The CDR3 coding sequence is TGTGCCAGCAGTACGGAATCGGGGAGCACAGATACGCAGTATTTT. Residues: CASSTESGSTDTQYF.

The rearrangement uses TRBV7-2 and TRBJ2-7; D gene uncertain. This CDR3 is 14 amino acids long. Germline CDR1 and CDR2: SGHTA and FQGNSA. V was cut by 2 bases and J by 2 bases, with 10 bases left in between. Here the CDR3 DNA reads TGTGCCAGCAGCTTACATCACGGTCCCTACGAGCAGTACTTC. It codes for CASSLHHGPYEQYF.

This clonotype was seen ten or more times. The chain employs TRBV28 and TRBJ2-7; possible D gene TRBD1, 6 bases. Per germline, CDR1 MDHEN and CDR2 SYDVKM. Trimming shortened V by 6 bases and J by 4 bases, and 10 bases separated the two germline ends. The CDR3 has 12 amino acids. The CDR3 region has the DNA TGTGCCAGCAGGCCACAGGGTTACGAGCAGTACTTC. It codes for CASRPQGYEQYF.

The rearrangement joins TRBV5-1 to TRBJ2-2; D is unresolved. CDR1 is SGHRS, CDR2 YFSETQ, per germline. The CDR3 is 14 amino acids. Deletions cut 5 bases from V and 1 base from J, with 9 bases between. The chain's CDR3 is CASSAQMNTGELFF. For the CDR3, the DNA is TGCGCCAGCAGTGCTCAAATGAACACCGGGGAGCTGTTTTTT. The full variable domain, completed using reference TRBV5-1 and TRBJ2-2, is KAGVTQTPRYLIKTRGQQVTLSCSPISGHRSVSWYQQTPGQGLQFLFEYFSETQRNKGNFPGRFSGRQFSNSRSEMNVSTLELGDSALYLCASSAQMNTGELFFGEGSRLTVL.

In its sample, this clonotype was seen a few times. This may stem from a read error, because a much larger clone lies one nucleotide away. The genes are TRBV12-3 or TRBV12-4 and TRBJ1-1, with TRBD1 as a possible D gene (5 bases). CDR3 length equals 14 residues. The V and J ends lost 3 bases and 0 bases respectively, with 8 bases between them. DNA for the CDR3: TGTGCCAGCAGTTTCGGGGCCGTGAACACTGAAGCTTTCTTT. Translation: CASSFGAVNTEAFF.